This T cell receptor (beta chain) was found in a study of blood T cell repertoires in COVID-19 (TCRdb year 2020). Concerning the study at large: Samples covering the acute and convalescent phases of COVID-19 were provided by collaborators in the United States, Italy and Spain. Where available, HLA class I and class II types were obtained from metadata supplied by the sample provider rather than from assay-based typing. A de-identified subject ID, COVID-19 status, age in years and sex were almost always included in the sample metadata. The material from the prospective study consisted of cDNA or gDNA derived from T cells, B-cell-depleted T cells, or PBMCs. The repertoires were made available in a free public database intended to serve as a resource for research on the immune response to SARS-CoV-2. Samples were obtained from the ongoing ImmuneRACE study (first 160 participants) and from 1,000 to 1,500 subjects provided by 6 global collaborators. The dataset comprised deeply sampled blood TCRbeta repertoires from subjects exposed to, actively infected with, or recovered from COVID-19.

TCRbeta CDR3 regions were amplified from genomic DNA using the immunoSEQ Assay, a bias-controlled multiplex PCR. From the authors' description of their analysis: Nucleated cell counts per sample were estimated from amplification of reference gene primers within the assay. To quantify the absolute abundance of each unique TCRbeta CDR3 rearrangement, sequence reads were collapsed and filtered. For each sample, productive Simpson clonality was calculated as the square root of Simpson's diversity index across productive rearrangements. The table was pulled from immuneACCESS by TCRdb, which kept in-frame rearrangements only. Such tables lose some clones; where checked, under half of the loss comes from unresolved V genes, and the rest has no known cause. That table is the source of V, J and clone size, and D and trimming were worked out from the DNA. Counted in this sample were 250,000 to 350,000 clones; about 91% of them appeared once. Around an eighth of the sample lies in the top ten.

The collaborating institutions used their own protocols to collect whole blood in K2EDTA tubes. For TCRbeta analysis, collaborators shipped samples as frozen whole blood, isolated PBMCs, or DNA extracted from either of those sample types. What the research found in general, with its limitations: The amount of clinical and demographic metadata varied by source and participant and was provided uncurated.

This clone was detected a few times. It lacks a known antigen. Per-nucleotide qualities are absent, and no much larger clonotype sits a single base away. V is cut by 2 bases and J by 1 base, and the space between the germline ends is 9 bases. The CDR3 goes from the cysteine to the phenylalanine over 15 residues. CDR3 DNA is the only sequence kept; it has 45 bases, read in frame from the first base. The germline V gene (reference sequence) yields LNHNV for CDR1 and YYDKDF for CDR2. Sequenced sample: peripheral blood. The rearrangement joined TRBV15 to TRBJ1-5; the best D guess is TRBD1, with 5 bases matching. This TCR was sampled from a woman in her sixties with acute or convalescent COVID-19. Read as DNA, the sequence is TGTGCCACCAGCAGACAGGGAGGGAGCAATCAGCCCCAGCATTTT. Translation gives CATSRQGGSNQPQHF.